Listed below are T cell receptor beta chains from one sample, sequenced in a study of tumor-infiltrating lymphocytes in primary liver carcinoma. One entry per CDR3 protein results from TCRdb running MiXCR on the multiplex PCR reads. Of some 87,000 distinct CDR3 sequences listed, approximately 72% are singletons. Input material: tumor-adjacent normal liver tissue. These TCRs come from a man in his forties with primary liver carcinoma and hepatitis B virus infection. Both conserved end residues are part of each CDR3. D genes are given only for firm matches. Size is omitted from some rows. Given values are once, few, many or a class for expanded clones.

TRBJ2-5 NA TRBV30 NA TGTGCCTGGGAACAGAGGGCACAGACCCAGTACTTC CAWEQRAQTQYF
TRBJ2-1 NA TRBV11-1 NA TGTGCCAGTAGCACAACGAGGGATGAGACCCAGTTCTTC CASSTTRDETQFF
TRBJ2-7 NA TRBV11-2 TRBD1 TGTGCCAGCAGCATCGACTCGCCGGGACAGGGAACCTACGAGCAGTACTTC CASSIDSPGQGTYEQYF
TRBJ2-2 NA TRBV11-2 NA TGTGTCAGCAGCTTCCCGACAGGAATGGTCTCCGGGGAGCTGTTTTTT CVSSFPTGMVSGELFF
TRBJ2-1 NA TRBV11-2 NA TGTACCAGCAGCTCCGCTGCAGACAGTAATGAGCAGTTCTTC CTSSSAADSNEQFF
TRBJ2-5 many TRBV6-5 NA TGTGCCAGCAGTCCCGGGACGGTACAAGAGACCCAGTACTTC CASSPGTVQETQYF
TRBJ1-2 many TRBV5-5 NA TGTGCCAGCAGCTTGGCTGGGAGCCAAATCTATGGCTACACCTTC CASSLAGSQIYGYTF
TRBJ1-2 NA TRBV29-1 NA TGCAGCCTTGAAGGTATCGTGGGAGGCTACACCTTC CSLEGIVGGYTF
TRBJ2-7 few TRBV20-1 NA TGCAGTGCCCTAGACCGGGTGTGGGACGAGCAGTACTTC CSALDRVWDEQYF
TRBJ1-2 NA TRBV29-1 NA TGCAGCGTTGAGACGATAGGGTCCTATGGTTACACCTTC CSVETIGSYGYTF
TRBJ2-2 NA TRBV29-1 NA TGCAGCGCTGCTACAAACACCGGGGAGTTGTTTTTT CSAATNTGELFF
TRBJ2-7 NA TRBV4-2 TRBD2 TGTGCCAGCAGCAAACTAGCGGGAGAGTCCTCCTACGAGCAGTACTTC CASSKLAGESSYEQYF
TRBJ2-5 NA TRBV11-2 NA TGTGCCAGCAGCGTACCGGGGCTAGGGAGGGAGACCCAGTACTTC CASSVPGLGRETQYF
TRBJ2-6 NA TRBV12-3/TRBV12-4 NA TGTGCCAGCAGTCTAACAAGCTCTGAGGCCAACGTCCTGACCTTC CASSLTSSEANVLTF
TRBJ2-7 many TRBV30 NA TGTGCCTCAGACCGGGGTTTAGGTGGCGAGCAGTACTTC CASDRGLGGEQYF
TRBJ2-3 many TRBV6-1 NA TGTGCCAGCAGTGAAGTCAGGGCTGTGGATACGCAGTATTTT CASSEVRAVDTQYF
TRBJ2-1 NA TRBV11-2 NA TGTGCCAGTAGCTCAATTCTAGAACGGTACTACAATGAGCAGTTCTTC CASSSILERYYNEQFF
TRBJ2-2 NA TRBV4-1 NA TGCGCCAGCAGCCAAGGAGCCAGGATCGGGGAGCAGTTTTTT CASSQGARIGEQFF
TRBJ2-1 NA TRBV11-2 NA TGTGCCAGCTGCTCCTTAGGAGTATACAATGAGCGGTTCTTC CASCSLGVYNERFF
TRBJ1-1 many TRBV10-3 NA TGTGCCATCAGGGGGTTGAACACTGAAGCTTTCTTT CAIRGLNTEAFF
TRBJ2-1 NA TRBV6-1 NA TGTGCCAACAGTGCTAAGCGGAGAGGGGAGGAAAGCTCCTATAATGAGCAGTTCTTC CANSAKRRGEESSYNEQFF
TRBJ1-1 NA TRBV30 TRBD1 TGTGCCTGGAGAACCCTACCCAGACAGGGAAACACTGAAGCTTTCTTT CAWRTLPRQGNTEAFF
TRBJ2-2 NA TRBV29-1 TRBD1 TGCAGCGTCGGGACAGCCTCGAACACCCGTGAGCTGTTTTTT CSVGTASNTRELFF
TRBJ2-3 NA TRBV29-1 TRBD2 TGCAGCGCGGGGCTAGCGGGAGACACAGATACGAAGTATTTT CSAGLAGDTDTKYF
TRBJ2-1 few TRBV11-2 TRBD2 TGTGCCAGTAGCTACTCTTCGACTAGCGGGAGGGGAGTCAGGTTCTTC CASSYSSTSGRGVRFF
TRBJ2-1 NA TRBV11-2 NA TGTCCCAGTAGCTTGGGGGTTCGTGAGCAGTTCTTC CPSSLGVREQFF
TRBJ2-2 NA TRBV11-2 NA TGCGTCAGCAGCTTAGAGTTTATCGGGGAGCTGTTTTTT CVSSLEFIGELFF
TRBJ2-7 NA TRBV11-2 NA TGTGCCAGCAGCTTAGATAGTTCCTACCTTTCCTACGACCAGTACTTC CASSLDSSYLSYDQYF
TRBJ2-1 many TRBV12-3/TRBV12-4 NA TGTGCCAGCAGTTTATCAGGGTGGGCTGAGCAGTTCTTC CASSLSGWAEQFF
TRBJ2-3 NA TRBV6-6 TRBD2 TGTGCCAGCAGGAAAGGGACTAGCGGGAGGACGGATACGCAGTATTTT CASRKGTSGRTDTQYF
TRBJ2-3 NA TRBV11-1 NA TGTGCCAGCAGCTTATTCAGGCGGGGAGTAATAGGAGGTACACAGTATTTT CASSLFRRGVIGGTQYF
TRBJ2-7 many TRBV29-1 TRBD2 TGCAGCGCCCTATACGTCGGGTCGGCTAGCGGACACTCCTACGAGCAGTACTTC CSALYVGSASGHSYEQYF